This T cell receptor beta chain is from a study of blood T cell repertoires in COVID-19. Repertoires were generated with immunoSEQ multiplex PCR, while TCRdb's copy carries only in-frame clones and drops some. The table records 300,000 or so clones, around 87% of them present only once. In germline, CDR1 is SGHAT, CDR2 FQNNGV. The CDR3 contains 13 residues. V was shortened by 5 bases and J by 1 base, with 8 bases between the two germline ends. Only one count was recorded for this clone. Other DNA sequences in this specimen translate into the identical CDR3. The sequenced material came from peripheral blood. V gene TRBV11-2 combines with J gene TRBJ1-1; D perhaps matches TRBD1 (6 bases). The sequence came from a woman in her forties or fifties who had recovered from COVID-19. The CDR3 loop is CASSGQSNTEAFF. The CDR3 DNA is TGTGCCAGCAGCGGACAGTCGAACACTGAAGCTTTCTTT.